The rows below give T cell receptor beta chains drawn from one sample of a study of shared clonotypes between healthy human individuals. The method was immunoSEQ multiplex PCR; TCRdb's version includes in-frame clones alone and lacks a portion of them. The sample lists around 510,000 clones; approximately 95% were seen once. The sequenced sample consisted of naive CD4+ T cells sorted from blood. The receptors were gathered from a woman in her 30s in good health. CDR3s include the opening cysteine and the closing phenylalanine or tryptophan. D genes are given only for firm matches. Only part of the rows carry a size: once, few, many, or a class if the clone is expanded.

V	J	D	size	CDR3	DNA
TRBV11-3	TRBJ2-3	-	-	CASSLGPETDTQYF	TGTGCCAGCAGCTTAGGCCCAGAGACAGATACGCAGTATTTT
TRBV5-1	TRBJ1-2	-	few	CASTHSPTFYGYTF	TGCGCCAGCACGCATTCCCCGACCTTCTATGGCTACACCTTC
TRBV7-1	TRBJ1-5	-	-	CATSGDLIRNQPQHF	TGTGCCACTTCAGGGGACCTCATAAGGAATCAGCCCCAGCATTTT
TRBV28	TRBJ2-7	-	-	CASSFRTVLVGLYEQYF	TGTGCCAGCAGTTTTAGGACAGTATTGGTGGGTCTCTACGAGCAGTACTTC
TRBV6-1	TRBJ2-1	-	few	CAARGGSLFF	TGTGCCGCCAGAGGTGGTAGTCTGTTCTTC
TRBV27	TRBJ2-2	TRBD2	-	CASGPTLGLENTGELFF	TGTGCCAGCGGCCCGACCCTGGGACTAGAAAACACCGGGGAGCTGTTTTTT
TRBV28	TRBJ2-1	TRBD1	-	CASSFYRGVDEQFF	TGTGCCAGCAGTTTTTACAGGGGAGTCGATGAGCAGTTCTTC
TRBV4-1	TRBJ2-5	TRBD2	once	CASSHLVVAGSQETQYF	TGCGCCAGCAGCCACCTGGTGGTAGCGGGGTCCCAAGAGACCCAGTACTTC
TRBV7-9	TRBJ2-7	TRBD2	-	CASSPSGNPLYEQYF	TGTGCCAGCAGCCCTAGCGGGAACCCCCTTTACGAGCAGTACTTC
TRBV19	TRBJ2-3	TRBD2	-	CASSLLAGVGPTDTQYF	TGTGCCAGTAGTCTCCTAGCGGGAGTTGGGCCCACAGATACGCAGTATTTT
TRBV18	TRBJ2-7	-	-	CASSRDKTSYEQYF	TGTGCCAGCTCCCGGGACAAGACCTCCTACGAGCAGTACTTC
TRBV11-2	TRBJ2-7	TRBD1	-	CASSPDRAQYEQYF	TGTGCCAGCAGCCCGGACAGGGCCCAGTACGAGCAGTACTTC
TRBV6-5	TRBJ2-3	TRBD1	once	CASSLRDRNTDTQYF	TGTGCCAGCAGTCTCCGGGACAGAAACACAGATACGCAGTATTTT
TRBV7-9	TRBJ1-2	TRBD1	-	CASSLLTGEYGYTF	TGTGCCAGCAGCTTATTGACAGGGGAGTATGGCTACACCTTC
TRBV10-2	TRBJ2-3	-	-	CASSETFDAQGLDTQYF	TGCGCCAGCAGTGAGACGTTCGATGCGCAGGGGTTAGATACGCAGTATTTT
TRBV19	TRBJ1-4	TRBD1	-	CASSIETGTNEKLFF	TGTGCCAGTAGTATAGAGACAGGGACTAATGAAAAACTGTTTTTT
TRBV2	TRBJ2-2	-	-	CASQDTGELFF	TGTGCCAGTCAGGATACCGGGGAGCTGTTTTTT
TRBV6-5	TRBJ2-7	-	-	CASSRDRSSYEQYF	TGTGCCAGCAGCCGGGACCGGAGCTCCTACGAGCAGTACTTC
TRBV5-1	TRBJ1-1	-	-	CASGQTVNTEAFF	TGCGCCAGCGGCCAGACAGTCAACACTGAAGCTTTCTTT
TRBV5-1	TRBJ2-7	TRBD2	once	CASSLVGAAGGPHEQYF	TGCGCCAGCAGCTTGGTCGGAGCGGCGGGAGGGCCTCACGAGCAGTACTTC
TRBV10-2	TRBJ1-2	-	-	CASRRAGTNYGYTF	TGCGCCAGTCGGAGGGCAGGGACTAACTATGGCTACACCTTC
TRBV4-1	TRBJ2-7	TRBD2	-	CASSQLAGDEQYF	TGCGCCAGCAGCCAATTAGCGGGAGACGAGCAGTACTTC
TRBV27	TRBJ1-1	-	-	CASSSGPANTEAFF	TGTGCCAGCAGTTCCGGCCCAGCGAACACTGAAGCTTTCTTT
TRBV6-1	TRBJ2-4	-	-	CASRTELAKNIQYF	TGTGCCAGCAGGACCGAGCTAGCCAAAAACATTCAGTACTTC
TRBV4-1	TRBJ2-1	-	-	CASSQGKGIADSSYNEQFF	TGCGCCAGCAGCCAAGGAAAGGGGATAGCGGATAGCTCCTACAATGAGCAGTTCTTC
TRBV28	TRBJ1-2	TRBD1	-	CASSSPSRQGDGYTF	TGTGCCAGCAGTTCCCCCTCACGGCAGGGGGATGGCTACACCTTC
TRBV7-9	TRBJ2-1	TRBD2	-	CASSKGAGGPKYNEQFF	TGTGCCAGCAGCAAGGGGGCGGGAGGGCCTAAATACAATGAGCAGTTCTTC
TRBV5-1	TRBJ2-1	TRBD1	-	CASVSLTGVNEQFF	TGCGCCAGCGTGAGCCTGACAGGGGTCAATGAGCAGTTCTTC
TRBV28	TRBJ1-2	-	-	CASKAELINYGYTF	TGTGCCAGCAAAGCAGAACTGATTAACTATGGCTACACCTTC
TRBV9	TRBJ2-3	-	-	CASSVGTDTSTDTQYF	TGTGCCAGCAGCGTAGGGACGGATACTAGCACAGATACGCAGTATTTT
TRBV12-5	TRBJ1-3	-	-	CASGTGNSGNTIYF	TGTGCTAGTGGAACAGGGAACTCTGGAAACACCATATATTTT
TRBV19	TRBJ2-6	-	once	CASRWSGANVLTF	TGTGCCAGTAGGTGGTCTGGGGCCAACGTCCTGACTTTC
TRBV11-3	TRBJ2-1	TRBD2	-	CASSRFSGRLEEQFF	TGTGCCAGCAGCCGATTTAGCGGGAGGCTGGAGGAGCAGTTCTTC
TRBV11-3	TRBJ2-3	-	-	CASSLSEGADTQYF	TGTGCCAGCAGCTTATCGGAGGGGGCAGATACGCAGTATTTT
TRBV18	TRBJ2-3	TRBD2	-	CASSPSGGDTQYF	TGTGCCAGCTCACCCTCGGGGGGAGATACGCAGTATTTT
TRBV13	TRBJ1-3	-	-	CASSLVGRFTGGNTIYF	TGTGCCAGCAGCTTAGTGGGGAGATTTACGGGTGGAAACACCATATATTTT
TRBV18	TRBJ1-5	-	-	CASSPQGGNQPQHF	TGTGCCAGCTCACCACAGGGGGGCAATCAGCCCCAGCATTTT
TRBV29-1	TRBJ2-7	TRBD2	-	CSALGSSGAYEQYF	TGCAGCGCCCTGGGATCTAGCGGGGCCTACGAGCAGTACTTC
TRBV5-5	TRBJ2-7	-	-	CASSLNRHEQYF	TGTGCCAGCAGCTTGAACAGGCACGAGCAGTACTTC
TRBV5-4	TRBJ1-2	TRBD1	-	CASSLVGTVYGYTF	TGTGCCAGCAGCTTGGTCGGGACAGTCTATGGCTACACCTTC
TRBV7-8	TRBJ2-1	-	-	CASSLEAGYSYNEQFF	TGTGCCAGCAGCTTAGAGGCGGGGTACTCCTACAATGAGCAGTTCTTC
TRBV27	TRBJ2-7	TRBD1	-	CASSLGRDSSYEQYF	TGTGCCAGCAGTTTGGGCCGGGACAGCTCCTACGAGCAGTACTTC